This T cell receptor (beta chain) was recorded in a study of shared clonotypes between healthy human individuals. About the study: Each donor contributed plates that comprised three CD4 naive, three CD4 memory, two CD8 naive and one CD8 memory.

Profiled with immunoSEQ multiplex PCR; TCRdb holds only in-frame clones, not every one. Of about 800,000 clones in the sample, about 96% were seen once. The CDR3 length is 13 residues. V was clipped by 3 bases and J by 4 bases, with 9 bases between them. CDR1 SNHLY and CDR2 FYNNEI come from the germline V gene. Naive CD8 isolation took CD45RO-negative cells positively selected for CCR7 and excluded terminally differentiated effector memory CD45RA+ cells. This clonotype was obtained from a man aged 25 to 40 in good health. The chain is built from TRBV2 and TRBJ1-1; D might be TRBD1 (5 bases). Material: naive CD8+ T cells sorted from blood. The CDR3 spells CASSDAGTTEAFF. In DNA, the CDR3 is TGTGCCAGCAGTGATGCGGGGACCACTGAAGCTTTCTTT.